This T cell receptor (beta chain) was recorded in a study of blood T cell repertoires in COVID-19. In germline, CDR1 is MNHEY, CDR2 SMNVEV (reference sequence). Trimming cost V 8 bases and J 0 bases, with 10 bases left between them. This CDR3 is built from 14 residues. The data were produced by immunoSEQ multiplex PCR, yet TCRdb's version contains in-frame clones alone and is incomplete. Of 150,000 to 200,000 clones listed, more than 75% are singletons. The specimen sequenced was peripheral blood. The chain carries TRBV27 and TRBJ1-4; D not certain. The clonotype originates from a person aged 70 to 85 with COVID-19, enrolled during active disease. The CDR3 DNA sequence: TGTGCCAGCGGCAGGCCTGCAACTAATGAAAAACTGTTTTTT. It is translated as CASGRPATNEKLFF.